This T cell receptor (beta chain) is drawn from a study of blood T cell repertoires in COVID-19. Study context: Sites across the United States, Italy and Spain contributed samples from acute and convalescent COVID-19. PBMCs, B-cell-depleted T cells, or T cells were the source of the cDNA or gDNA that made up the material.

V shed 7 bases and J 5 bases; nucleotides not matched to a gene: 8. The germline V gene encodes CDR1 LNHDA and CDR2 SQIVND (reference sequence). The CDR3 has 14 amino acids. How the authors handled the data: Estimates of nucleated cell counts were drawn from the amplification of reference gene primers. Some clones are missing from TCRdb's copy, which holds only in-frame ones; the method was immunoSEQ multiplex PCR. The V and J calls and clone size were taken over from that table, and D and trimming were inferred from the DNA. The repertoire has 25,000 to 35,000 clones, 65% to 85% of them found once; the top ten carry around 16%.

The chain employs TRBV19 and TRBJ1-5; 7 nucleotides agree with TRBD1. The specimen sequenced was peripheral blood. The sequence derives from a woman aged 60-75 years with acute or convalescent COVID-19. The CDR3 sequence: CASTEGQLYQPQHF. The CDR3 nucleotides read TGTGCCAGTACTGAGGGACAGCTTTATCAGCCCCAGCATTTT. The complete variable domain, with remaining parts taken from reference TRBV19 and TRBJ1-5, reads DGGITQSPKYLFRKEGQNVTLSCEQNLNHDAMYWYRQDPGQGLRLIYYSQIVNDFQKGDIAEGYSVSREKKESFPLTVTSAQKNPTAFYLCASTEGQLYQPQHFGDGTRLSIL.